Below, one T cell receptor (beta chain) is given with its context. Its specificity is unknown. These data originate in a study of cytomegalovirus exposure and HLA in healthy donors. Study-wide results and limits: For TCR beta chains, V- and J-gene trimming was later linked to a missense DCLRE1C variant. The study carried out a later analysis of TCR beta sequences. It associated approximately 15,000 of them with specific HLA alleles at a false discovery rate of 0.05.

The PCR had 60 Vbeta and 13 Jbeta primers. TCRdb's copy holds only in-frame clones and misses some; the assay was immunoSEQ multiplex PCR. The sample has 130,000 to 150,000 clones. The sequenced sample consisted of PBMCs. The sequence came from a man aged 40-55 years in good health and CMV-seronegative.

The DNA of the CDR3 is TGTGCCAGCAGGGGGGGGACATTTCTCACAGATACGCAGTATTTT. Encoded protein: CASRGGTFLTDTQYF. This sequence joins TRBV27 and TRBJ2-3; D might be TRBD2 (7 bases). CDR3 size: 15 residues. Germline V gene sequence: CDR1 MNHEY, CDR2 SMNVEV (reference sequence). V lost 6 bases to trimming and J lost 2 bases, with 15 bases between them.